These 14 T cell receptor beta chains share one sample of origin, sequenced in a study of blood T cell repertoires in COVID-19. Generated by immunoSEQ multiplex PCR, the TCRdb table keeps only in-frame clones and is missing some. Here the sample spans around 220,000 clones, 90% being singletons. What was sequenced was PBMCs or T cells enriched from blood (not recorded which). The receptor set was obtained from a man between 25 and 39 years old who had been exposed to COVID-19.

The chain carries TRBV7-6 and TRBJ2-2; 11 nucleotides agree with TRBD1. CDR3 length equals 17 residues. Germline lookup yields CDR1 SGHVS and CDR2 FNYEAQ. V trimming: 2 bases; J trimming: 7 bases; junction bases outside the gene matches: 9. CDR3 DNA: TGTGCCAGCAGCTTACCTCCGGGACAGGGGGATATCGGGGAGCTGTTTTTT. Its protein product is CASSLPPGQGDIGELFF.

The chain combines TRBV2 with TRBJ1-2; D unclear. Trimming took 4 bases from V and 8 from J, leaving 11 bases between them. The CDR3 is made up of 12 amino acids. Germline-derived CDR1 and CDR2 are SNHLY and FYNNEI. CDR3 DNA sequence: TGTGCCAGCAGTGTGGGAGGTTGGGGCTACACCTTC. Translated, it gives CASSVGGWGYTF.

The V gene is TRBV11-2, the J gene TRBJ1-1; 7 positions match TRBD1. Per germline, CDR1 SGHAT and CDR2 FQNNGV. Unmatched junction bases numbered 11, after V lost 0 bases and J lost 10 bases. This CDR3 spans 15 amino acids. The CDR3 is CASSLELRQGLTAFF. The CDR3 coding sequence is TGTGCCAGCAGCTTAGAGTTAAGACAGGGTCTAACAGCTTTCTTT. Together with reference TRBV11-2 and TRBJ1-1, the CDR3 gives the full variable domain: EAGVAQSPRYKIIEKRQSVAFWCNPISGHATLYWYQQILGQGPKLLIQFQNNGVVDDSQLPKDRFSAERLKGVDSTLKIQPAKLEDSAVYLCASSLELRQGLTAFFGQGTRLTVV.

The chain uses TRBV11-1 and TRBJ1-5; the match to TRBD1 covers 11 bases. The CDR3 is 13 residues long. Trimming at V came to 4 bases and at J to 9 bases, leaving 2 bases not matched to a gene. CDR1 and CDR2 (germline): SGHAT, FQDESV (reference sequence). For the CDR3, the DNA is TGTGCCAGCAGCTCCGGGACAGGGGGGCCCCAGCATTTT. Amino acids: CASSSGTGGPQHF.

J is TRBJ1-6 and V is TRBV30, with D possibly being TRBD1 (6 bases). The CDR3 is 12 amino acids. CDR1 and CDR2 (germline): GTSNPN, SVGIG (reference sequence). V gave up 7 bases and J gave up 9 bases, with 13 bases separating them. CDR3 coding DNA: TGTGCCTCCCGGCAGGGGCGTTCACCCCTCCACTTT. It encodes CASRQGRSPLHF.

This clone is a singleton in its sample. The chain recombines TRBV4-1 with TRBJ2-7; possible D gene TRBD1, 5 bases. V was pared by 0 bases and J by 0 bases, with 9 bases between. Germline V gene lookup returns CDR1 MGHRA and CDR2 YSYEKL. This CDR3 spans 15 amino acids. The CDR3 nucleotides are TGCGCCAGCAGCCAAGAGGGGCAGGGCTCCTACGAGCAGTACTTC. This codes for CASSQEGQGSYEQYF.

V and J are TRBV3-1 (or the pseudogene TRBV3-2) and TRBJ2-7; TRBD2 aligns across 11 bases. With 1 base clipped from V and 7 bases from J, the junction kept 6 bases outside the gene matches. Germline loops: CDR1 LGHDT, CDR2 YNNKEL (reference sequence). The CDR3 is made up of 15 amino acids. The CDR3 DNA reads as TGTGCCAGCAGCCAAGGGACTAGCGGGTCGGGGGAGCAGTACTTC. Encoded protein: CASSQGTSGSGEQYF.

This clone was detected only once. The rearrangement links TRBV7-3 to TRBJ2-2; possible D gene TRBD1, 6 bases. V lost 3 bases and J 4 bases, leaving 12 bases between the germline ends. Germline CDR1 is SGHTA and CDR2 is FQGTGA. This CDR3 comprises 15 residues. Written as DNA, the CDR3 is TGTGCCAGCAGCTTTCGGTTAGGGGGCACCGGGGAGCTGTTTTTT. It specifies CASSFRLGGTGELFF.

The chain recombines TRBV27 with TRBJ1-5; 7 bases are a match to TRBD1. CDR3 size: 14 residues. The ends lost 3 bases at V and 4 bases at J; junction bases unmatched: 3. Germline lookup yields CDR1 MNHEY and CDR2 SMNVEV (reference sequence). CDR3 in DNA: TGTGCCAGCAGTTTCGGGACAGTGAATCAGCCCCAGCATTTT. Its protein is CASSFGTVNQPQHF.

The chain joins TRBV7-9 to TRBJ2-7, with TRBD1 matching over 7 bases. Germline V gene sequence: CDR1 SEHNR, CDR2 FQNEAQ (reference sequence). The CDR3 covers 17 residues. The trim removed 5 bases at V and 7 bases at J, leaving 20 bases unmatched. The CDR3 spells CASSPSWDSFGASEQYF. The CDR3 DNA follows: TGTGCCAGCAGCCCCTCCTGGGACAGCTTCGGGGCAAGTGAGCAGTACTTC.

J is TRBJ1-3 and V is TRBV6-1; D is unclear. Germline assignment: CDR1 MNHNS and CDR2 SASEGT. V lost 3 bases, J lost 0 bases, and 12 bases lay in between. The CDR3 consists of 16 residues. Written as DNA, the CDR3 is TGTGCCAGCAGTGACGCGGCGGCAGACTCTGGAAACACCATATATTTT. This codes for CASSDAAADSGNTIYF.

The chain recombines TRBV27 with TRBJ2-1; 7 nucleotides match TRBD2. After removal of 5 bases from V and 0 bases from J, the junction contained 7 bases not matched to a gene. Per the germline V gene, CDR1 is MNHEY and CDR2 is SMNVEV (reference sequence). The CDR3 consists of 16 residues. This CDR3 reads CASSTNLAVSYNEQFF. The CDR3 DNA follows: TGTGCCAGCAGTACCAATCTAGCGGTCTCCTACAATGAGCAGTTCTTC.

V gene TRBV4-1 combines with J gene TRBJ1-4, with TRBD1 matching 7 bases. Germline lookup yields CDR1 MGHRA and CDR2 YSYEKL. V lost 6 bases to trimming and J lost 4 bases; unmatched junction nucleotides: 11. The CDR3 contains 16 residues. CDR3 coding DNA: TGCGCCAGCAGTCGAACCGGGACAGCCATTAATGAAAAACTGTTTTTT. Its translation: CASSRTGTAINEKLFF.

CDR3 in amino acids: CASTPDSIRGYTF. The CDR3 region has the DNA TGTGCCAGCACCCCTGACTCAATCCGTGGCTACACCTTC. The chain links TRBV7-2 to TRBJ1-2, with D unclear. Germline V gene sequence: CDR1 SGHTA, CDR2 FQGNSA. CDR3 length: 13 amino acids. V gave up 7 bases and J gave up 7 bases, with 16 bases separating them.